This entry concerns a single T cell receptor beta chain. The CDR3 is 13 residues long. The V gene end was trimmed by 6 bases and the J gene end by 9 bases; junction bases not matched to a gene: 4. Per the germline V gene, CDR1 is SGHRS and CDR2 is YFSETQ. The data originate from a study of blood T cell repertoires in COVID-19. At the level of the study: Italy, Spain and the United States were the sources of the convalescent and acute COVID-19 samples.

Study processing details: Nucleated cell number was recorded as an estimate derived from reference gene primer amplification. Assay used: immunoSEQ multiplex PCR; TCRdb lists only in-frame clones, some missing. The DNA was the basis for D and trimming; V, J and clone size are from that table. Here the sample spans approximately 210,000 clones, roughly 88% being singletons. The sequencing sample was made of peripheral blood. The rearrangement uses TRBV5-1 and TRBJ2-1; TRBD1 aligns across 12 bases. The sequence was obtained from a woman in her thirties or forties who had recovered from COVID-19. The CDR3 nucleotides read TGCGCCAGCAACCGGGACAGGGGGCCTGAGCAGTTCTTC. As protein: CASNRDRGPEQFF.